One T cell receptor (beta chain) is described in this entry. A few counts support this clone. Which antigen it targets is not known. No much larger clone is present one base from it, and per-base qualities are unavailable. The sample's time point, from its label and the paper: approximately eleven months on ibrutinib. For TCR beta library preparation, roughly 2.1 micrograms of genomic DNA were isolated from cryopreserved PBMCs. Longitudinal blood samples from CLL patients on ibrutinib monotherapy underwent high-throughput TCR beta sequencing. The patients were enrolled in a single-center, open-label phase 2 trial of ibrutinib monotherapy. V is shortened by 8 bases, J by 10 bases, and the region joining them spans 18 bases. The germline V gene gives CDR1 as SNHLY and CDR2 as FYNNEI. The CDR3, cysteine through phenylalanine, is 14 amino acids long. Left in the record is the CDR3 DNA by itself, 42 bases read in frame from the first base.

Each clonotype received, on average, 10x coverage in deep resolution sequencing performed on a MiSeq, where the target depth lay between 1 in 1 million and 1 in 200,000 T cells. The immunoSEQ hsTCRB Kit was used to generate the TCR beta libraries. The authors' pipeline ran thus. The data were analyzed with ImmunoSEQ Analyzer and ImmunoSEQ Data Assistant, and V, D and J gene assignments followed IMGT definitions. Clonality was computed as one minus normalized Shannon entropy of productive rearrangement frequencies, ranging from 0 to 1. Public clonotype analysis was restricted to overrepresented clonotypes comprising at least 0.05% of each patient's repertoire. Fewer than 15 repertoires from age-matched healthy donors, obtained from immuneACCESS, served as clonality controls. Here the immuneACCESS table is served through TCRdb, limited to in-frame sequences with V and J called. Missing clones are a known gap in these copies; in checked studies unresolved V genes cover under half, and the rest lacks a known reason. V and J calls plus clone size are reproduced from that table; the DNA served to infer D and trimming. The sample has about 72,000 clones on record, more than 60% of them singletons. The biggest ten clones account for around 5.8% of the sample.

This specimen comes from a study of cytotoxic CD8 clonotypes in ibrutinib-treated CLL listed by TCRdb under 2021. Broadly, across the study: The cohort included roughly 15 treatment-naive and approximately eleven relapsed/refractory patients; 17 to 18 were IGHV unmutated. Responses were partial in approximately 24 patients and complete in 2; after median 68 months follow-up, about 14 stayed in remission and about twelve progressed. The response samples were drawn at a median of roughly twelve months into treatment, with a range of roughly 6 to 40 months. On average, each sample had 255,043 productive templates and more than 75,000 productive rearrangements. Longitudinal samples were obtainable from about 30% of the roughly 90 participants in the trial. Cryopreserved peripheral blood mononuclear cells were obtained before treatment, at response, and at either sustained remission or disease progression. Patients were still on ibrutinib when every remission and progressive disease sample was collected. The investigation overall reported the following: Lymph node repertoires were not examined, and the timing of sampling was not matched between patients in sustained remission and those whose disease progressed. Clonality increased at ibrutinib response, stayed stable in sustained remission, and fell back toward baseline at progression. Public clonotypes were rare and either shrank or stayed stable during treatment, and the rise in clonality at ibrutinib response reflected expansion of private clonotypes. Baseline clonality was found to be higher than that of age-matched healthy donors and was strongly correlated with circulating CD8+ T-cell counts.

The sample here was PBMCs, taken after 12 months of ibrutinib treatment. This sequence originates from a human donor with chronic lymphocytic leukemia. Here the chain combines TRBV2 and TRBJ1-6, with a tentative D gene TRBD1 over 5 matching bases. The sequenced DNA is TGTGCCAGCTCCGGGCCAGGGACGGGGTCACCCCTCCACTTT. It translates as CASSGPGTGSPLHF.